A single sample is the source of the 14 T cell receptor beta chains below, sequenced in a study of blood T cell repertoires in COVID-19 (TCRdb year 2020). Library method: the immunoSEQ multiplex PCR assay. TCRdb limited this immuneACCESS table to in-frame rearrangements with V and J called. A share of clones is missing; checked studies link under half to unresolved V genes, and the rest is unexplained. The sample data list about 98,000 clones, and 75% to 95% of these were observed just once. The biggest ten clones account for about 3.9% of the sample. The specimen was peripheral blood. Source of these receptors: a man aged 18 to 29 with acute or convalescent COVID-19.

The rearrangement uses TRBV19 and TRBJ1-1, with 7 positions matching TRBD1. Trimming at V came to 5 bases and at J to 1 base, leaving 4 bases not matched to a gene. The germline CDR1 and CDR2 sequences are LNHDA and SQIVND (reference sequence). This CDR3 has 14 amino acids. The chain's CDR3 is CASSFHRGNTEAFF. CDR3 DNA sequence: TGTGCCAGTAGTTTCCACAGGGGGAACACTGAAGCTTTCTTT.

The J gene is TRBJ2-1, the V gene TRBV19, with 10 bases fitting TRBD2. The CDR3 sequence is 14 residues long. CDR1 is LNHDA, CDR2 SQIVND, per germline (reference sequence). The V segment lost 2 bases and the J segment 7 bases; nucleotides outside the gene matches: 2. DNA for the CDR3: TGTGCCAGTAGTATACTAGCGGGAGATAATGAGCAGTTCTTC. As protein: CASSILAGDNEQFF.

The V gene is TRBV5-1, the J gene TRBJ2-3; 7 bases are a match to TRBD1. The CDR3 runs to 13 residues. Trimming cost V 7 bases and J 3 bases; bases outside gene matches: 5. Per the germline V gene, CDR1 is SGHRS and CDR2 is YFSETQ. CDR3 DNA sequence: TGCGCCAGCGGACAACAGGGGACAGATACGCAGTATTTT. Its protein is CASGQQGTDTQYF.

This sequence joins TRBV3-1 (or the pseudogene TRBV3-2) and TRBJ1-6; a possible D gene is TRBD1 (5 bases). From germline, CDR1 is LGHDT and CDR2 YNNKEL (reference sequence). This CDR3 is 14 amino acids long. Trimming cost V 7 bases and J 5 bases, with 12 bases left between them. The DNA for the CDR3 is TGTGCCAGCACTCAGAGACAGAATAATTCACCCCTCCACTTT. It encodes CASTQRQNNSPLHF.

The chain links TRBV11-2 to TRBJ2-3, with 10 bases identical to TRBD2. CDR1 and CDR2 (germline): SGHAT, FQNNGV. The CDR3 sequence is 18 residues long. J lost 6 bases, V lost 7 bases, and 19 bases had no gene match. CDR3: CASTKDGALAGVRDTQYF. In DNA form, the CDR3 reads TGTGCCAGCACCAAAGACGGGGCCCTAGCGGGAGTTAGGGATACGCAGTATTTT.

The table lists this clone with a count of one. The chain is built from TRBV10-1 and TRBJ2-1; D is possibly TRBD1 (5 bases). Trimming pared 0 bases from V and 8 bases from J, leaving 11 bases between. The germline CDR1 and CDR2 sequences are WNHNN and SYGVQD (reference sequence). The CDR3 has 14 residues. This chain's CDR3 is CASSESRVVDEQFF. The DNA for the CDR3 is TGCGCCAGCAGTGAGTCCAGGGTCGTGGATGAGCAGTTCTTC.

The chain links TRBV3-1 (or the pseudogene TRBV3-2) to TRBJ1-1; no clear D. Germline V gene sequence: CDR1 LGHDT, CDR2 YNNKEL (reference sequence). The CDR3 is 14 amino acids. The V and J ends lost 3 bases and 7 bases respectively, with 15 bases between them. The CDR3 DNA sequence: TGTGCCAGCAGCCAGGCGCTCGGGGAGATTGAAGCTTTCTTT. Residues: CASSQALGEIEAFF.

The chain uses TRBV7-2 and TRBJ2-7; 11 nucleotides agree with TRBD2. V gave up 4 bases and J gave up 3 bases; unmatched junction bases: 17. From germline, CDR1 is SGHTA and CDR2 FQGNSA. This CDR3 comprises 19 residues. CDR3 in DNA: TGTGCCAGCAGCTCCCACCCCGGCACTAGCGGGGGACCAGGCTACGAGCAGTACTTC. Its protein is CASSSHPGTSGGPGYEQYF.

The rearrangement uses TRBV6-1 and TRBJ1-5; D gene uncertain. CDR1 MNHNS and CDR2 SASEGT come from the germline V gene. CDR3 size: 16 residues. Deletions cut 4 bases from V and 1 base from J, with 14 bases between. CDR3 loop: CASSVIGGESNQPQHF. In nucleotides, the CDR3 is TGTGCCAGCAGTGTAATAGGTGGGGAGAGCAATCAGCCCCAGCATTTT.

The rearrangement uses TRBV7-2 and TRBJ1-6; 7 bases map to TRBD1. V dropped 2 bases and J dropped 7; count of bases not matched to a gene: 11. Germline CDR1 and CDR2: SGHTA and FQGNSA. The CDR3 runs to 17 residues. CDR3 bases: TGTGCCAGCAGCTTACCACGAGGACAGGCGTCGAATTCACCCCTCCACTTT. It specifies CASSLPRGQASNSPLHF.

The chain employs TRBV5-1 and TRBJ1-2, with 8 bases that match TRBD1. The junction had 7 bases not matched to a gene; V was cut back by 4 bases and J by 5 bases. The length of the CDR3 is 14 residues. CDR1 SGHRS and CDR2 YFSETQ come from the germline V gene. The CDR3 DNA follows: TGCGCCAGCAGCCCCGACAGGGGTGAATATGGCTACACCTTC. Translated: CASSPDRGEYGYTF.

This chain uses TRBV5-6 with TRBJ1-4; the match to TRBD1 covers 11 bases. The CDR3 is 14 residues long. J lost 8 bases, V lost 4 bases, and 4 bases had no gene match. CDR1 and CDR2 (germline): SGHDT, YYEEEE. The CDR3, as DNA: TGTGCCAGCAGCCCGGGACAGGGGGGCGAAAAACTGTTTTTT. Translated, it gives CASSPGQGGEKLFF.

As regards this clone: Additional DNA sequences in this sample encode the identical CDR3. The chain has TRBV12-3 or TRBV12-4 and TRBJ1-1; possibly TRBD1 for D (5 bases). The V end lost 1 base, the J end lost 3 bases, and 6 bases lay between the germline ends. The CDR3 spans 13 residues. In DNA, the CDR3 is TGTGCCAGCAGTTTAGTCAGGGACACTGAAGCTTTCTTT. It yields the protein CASSLVRDTEAFF.

This clone showed up just once. The chain links TRBV7-6 to TRBJ1-5; TRBD1 matches 10 bases. CDR1 SGHVS and CDR2 FNYEAQ come from the germline V gene. Trimming cost V 1 base and J 11 bases; bases outside gene matches: 2. The length of the CDR3 is 13 residues. DNA for the CDR3: TGTGCCAGCAGCTTAGGGACAGGGGGAACCCAGCATTTT. It yields the protein CASSLGTGGTQHF.